These 20 T cell receptor beta chains share one sample of origin, sequenced in a study of T-cell reconstitution after alpha-beta-depleted transplantation in children. During its preparation, the TCRbeta library received unique molecular identifiers. MiXCR was run by TCRdb on the PCR reads, yielding one entry per CDR3 protein. The repertoire has fewer than 700,000 distinct CDR3 sequences, 10% to 15% of them found once; the top ten carry 2.2%. This material consisted of PBMCs, mostly from graft donor cells, taken 360 days after TCRalphabeta/CD19-depleted stem cell transplant. The receptors come from a male patient between 5 and 17 years old who had a stem cell transplant for acute myeloid leukemia, so the T cells may come from the graft donor.

This clonotype appeared many times. The V gene is TRBV15, the J gene TRBJ2-1; D may be TRBD1 or TRBD2 (5 bases each). Germline values: CDR1 LNHNV, CDR2 YYDKDF (reference sequence). The CDR3 runs 10 residues. Trimming took 6 bases from V and 10 from J, leaving 7 bases between them. The CDR3, as DNA: TGTGCCACCAGGGGGGAGGAGCAGTTCTTC. Encoded protein: CATRGEEQFF.

This clonotype was detected many times. V and J are TRBV12-3 or TRBV12-4 and TRBJ2-2, with 7 bases matching TRBD2. This CDR3 is built from 16 residues. Trimming cost V 2 bases and J 1 base; bases outside gene matches: 4. The CDR3 sequence is CASSLRGGGNTGELFF. The CDR3 DNA reads TGTGCCAGCAGTTTAAGGGGCGGGGGGAACACCGGGGAGCTGTTTTTT.

This clonotype was recorded at least ten times. The chain employs TRBV28 and TRBJ2-7, with 12 positions matching TRBD2. V lost 4 bases to trimming and J lost 3 bases; unmatched junction nucleotides: 10. The CDR3 runs to 17 residues. From germline, CDR1 is MDHEN and CDR2 SYDVKM. CDR3 sequence: CASSSRRLAGALYEQYF. The CDR3 DNA is TGTGCCAGCAGTTCCCGGAGACTAGCGGGGGCACTCTACGAGCAGTACTTC.

The V call is TRBV4-3, the J call TRBJ2-1; 8 bases map to TRBD2. Germline values: CDR1 LGHNA, CDR2 YSLEER. The CDR3 contains 15 residues. V lost 2 bases, J lost 8 bases, and 8 bases stayed unmatched. The CDR3 is CASSQFQREYHEQFF. DNA of the CDR3: TGCGCCAGCAGCCAATTCCAGCGGGAGTACCATGAGCAGTTCTTC.

V and J are TRBV20-1 and TRBJ2-7; 10 bases match TRBD2. Unmatched junction bases numbered 6, after V lost 4 bases and J lost 3 bases. The CDR3 covers 14 residues. Germline values: CDR1 DFQATT, CDR2 SNEGSKA (reference sequence). Here the CDR3 reads CSAIHRTSGYEQYF. CDR3 in DNA: TGCAGTGCTATCCACAGGACTAGCGGCTACGAGCAGTACTTC.

There are a few counts of this clonotype. The chain joins TRBV4-3 to TRBJ2-7; tentative D call: TRBD1 (6 bases). The germline V gene encodes CDR1 LGHNA and CDR2 YSLEER. V was cut by 1 base and J by 3 bases, with 22 bases left in between. The CDR3 covers 18 residues. CDR3 in amino acids: CASSQAKPPGVPIYEQYF. The CDR3 nucleotides read TGCGCCAGCAGCCAAGCTAAGCCTCCAGGGGTTCCCATCTACGAGCAGTACTTC.

At least ten counts were recorded for this clonotype. The V gene is TRBV28, the J gene TRBJ2-5, with a possible D match to TRBD1 (6 bases). The length of the CDR3 is 15 residues. Germline V CDR1 and CDR2: MDHEN, SYDVKM. The germline V and J ends were trimmed by 3 bases and 6 bases, with 17 bases remaining between them. CDR3 protein: CASSFLQGIVKTQYF. The DNA of the CDR3 is TGTGCCAGCAGTTTTCTACAGGGAATCGTGAAGACCCAGTACTTC.

The table lists this clonotype with many counts. J is TRBJ2-7 and V is TRBV29-1; D gene unclear. Germline assignment: CDR1 SQVTM and CDR2 ANQGSEA. The CDR3 runs to 14 residues. The V and J ends lost 4 bases and 3 bases respectively, with 16 bases between them. CDR3 bases: TGCAGCGTTGGTAGTAAATTGGGCTACTACGAGCAGTACTTC. Protein sequence: CSVGSKLGYYEQYF.

This clonotype was seen a few times. The genes are TRBV14 and TRBJ2-7; the match to TRBD1 covers 9 bases. The CDR3 runs 14 residues. Germline trimming cut 5 bases from V and 5 bases from J; bases unmatched to any gene: 7. Looked up from germline, CDR1 is SGHDN and CDR2 is FVKESK. CDR3 region: CASSSGTGSHEQYF. The CDR3 coding sequence is TGTGCCAGCAGCTCCGGGACAGGGAGCCACGAGCAGTACTTC.

This clonotype was picked up many times. The chain combines TRBV6-5 with TRBJ2-7, with D tentatively TRBD1 (5 bases). This CDR3 has 13 amino acids. Deletions cut 0 bases from V and 2 bases from J, with 5 bases between. Per the germline V gene, CDR1 is MNHEY and CDR2 is SVGAGI. CDR3 amino acids: CASSYSGAYEQYF. The CDR3 DNA follows: TGTGCCAGCAGTTACTCAGGGGCCTACGAGCAGTACTTC.

The V call is TRBV6-5, the J call TRBJ1-1; D gene ambiguous. Trimming removed 2 bases from V and 8 bases from J, with 12 bases in between. This CDR3 is built from 13 residues. The germline CDR1 and CDR2 sequences are MNHEY and SVGAGI. As DNA, the CDR3 is TGTGCCAGCAGTTACGGGCTTCAGGCCGAAGCTTTCTTT. Translation gives CASSYGLQAEAFF.

Ten or more counts support this clonotype. The chain uses TRBV20-1 and TRBJ2-7; 7 positions agree with TRBD1. Germline assignment: CDR1 DFQATT and CDR2 SNEGSKA (reference sequence). The CDR3 has 12 residues. V lost 6 bases to trimming and J lost 3 bases; unmatched junction nucleotides: 5. CDR3 in DNA: TGCAGTGCCAACAGGGGAGACTACGAGCAGTACTTC. It translates to CSANRGDYEQYF.

Many counts were recorded for this clonotype. The chain links TRBV27 to TRBJ2-4; a weak D match, TRBD2 (6 bases). CDR3 length: 17 amino acids. V was shortened by 6 bases and J by 0 bases, with 18 bases between the two germline ends. CDR1 is MNHEY and CDR2 is SMNVEV in the germline V gene (reference sequence). This chain's CDR3 is CASSPSGGTLAKNIQYF. In DNA form, the CDR3 reads TGTGCCAGCAGCCCAAGTGGTGGGACTCTAGCCAAAAACATTCAGTACTTC.

V is TRBV9 and J is TRBJ2-2; no reliable D call. This CDR3 contains 14 residues. V lost 4 bases and J 7 bases, leaving 14 bases between the germline ends. Germline lookup yields CDR1 SGDLS and CDR2 YYNGEE. The CDR3 sequence is CASSPRELGGELFF. Here the CDR3 DNA reads TGTGCCAGCAGCCCTCGTGAGTTGGGCGGGGAGCTGTTTTTT.

This clonotype has a handful of counts. The genes are TRBV7-9 and TRBJ2-7; TRBD2 aligns across 9 bases. V shed 3 bases and J 2 bases; nucleotides not matched to a gene: 8. Germline lookup yields CDR1 SEHNR and CDR2 FQNEAQ (reference sequence). The CDR3 runs 16 residues. CDR3: CASSLIGLARTYEQYF. The CDR3, as DNA: TGTGCCAGCAGCTTGATCGGACTAGCGCGGACCTACGAGCAGTACTTC.

The chain has TRBV4-2 and TRBJ2-6; 9 nucleotides match TRBD1. V shed 4 bases, J shed 0 bases, and the junction held 19 bases outside the gene matches. Germline V lookup: CDR1 LGHNA, CDR2 YNFKEQ. The CDR3 runs 22 residues. The CDR3 coding sequence is TGTGCCAGCAGCCCCGGGACAGGGTGGTCTGTGGGGCAAAGCTCTGGGGCCAACGTCCTGACTTTC. This gives the protein CASSPGTGWSVGQSSGANVLTF.

This chain uses TRBV11-2 with TRBJ2-1, with D maybe TRBD2 (5 bases). Germline assignment: CDR1 SGHAT and CDR2 FQNNGV. The V end lost 1 base, the J end lost 8 bases, and 15 bases lay between the germline ends. CDR3 length: 15 amino acids. The DNA of the CDR3 is TGTGCCAGCAGCTTAGGTTCGGGATCCCTCGATGAGCAGTTCTTC. Translated, it gives CASSLGSGSLDEQFF.

The rearrangement uses TRBV6-2 or TRBV6-3 and TRBJ2-2, with TRBD1 matching over 7 bases. J lost 0 bases, V lost 4 bases, and 5 bases had no gene match. From germline, CDR1 is MNHEY and CDR2 SVGEGT. CDR3 length: 16 amino acids. The CDR3 DNA follows: TGTGCCAGCAGTTCCCCCGGGACAGCGAACACCGGGGAGCTGTTTTTT. Translation: CASSSPGTANTGELFF.

Only a few counts were recorded for this clonotype. This chain connects TRBV29-1 to TRBJ1-4; the match to TRBD1 covers 7 bases. Germline assignment: CDR1 SQVTM and CDR2 ANQGSEA. The CDR3 runs 14 residues. The V segment lost 0 bases and the J segment 8 bases; nucleotides outside the gene matches: 6. CDR3 nucleotides: TGCAGCGTTGAAGATCCGACAGGGTGGGAAAAACTGTTTTTT. It translates to CSVEDPTGWEKLFF.

This clonotype turned up a few times. The chain has TRBV6-5 and TRBJ2-7; 7 bases agree with TRBD2. Looked up from germline, CDR1 is MNHEY and CDR2 is SVGAGI. CDR3 length equals 15 residues. Trimming removed 2 bases from V and 6 bases from J; junction bases left unmatched: 10. CDR3 residues: CASSYAREISPEQYF. The CDR3 DNA follows: TGTGCCAGCAGTTACGCGCGGGAGATTAGTCCCGAGCAGTACTTC.